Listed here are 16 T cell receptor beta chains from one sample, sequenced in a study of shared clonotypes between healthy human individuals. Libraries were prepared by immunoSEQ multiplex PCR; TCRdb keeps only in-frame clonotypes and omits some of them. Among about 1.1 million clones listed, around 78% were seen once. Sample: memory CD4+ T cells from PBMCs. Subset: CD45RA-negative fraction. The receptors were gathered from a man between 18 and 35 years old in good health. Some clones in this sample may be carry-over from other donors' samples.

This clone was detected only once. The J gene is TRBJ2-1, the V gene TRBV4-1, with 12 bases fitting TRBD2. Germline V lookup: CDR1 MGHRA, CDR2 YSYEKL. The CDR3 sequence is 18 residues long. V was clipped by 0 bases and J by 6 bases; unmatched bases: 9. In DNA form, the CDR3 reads TGCGCCAGCAGCCAAGAATCTCATCTAGCGGGAGGGTCCAATGAGCAGTTCTTC. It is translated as CASSQESHLAGGSNEQFF.

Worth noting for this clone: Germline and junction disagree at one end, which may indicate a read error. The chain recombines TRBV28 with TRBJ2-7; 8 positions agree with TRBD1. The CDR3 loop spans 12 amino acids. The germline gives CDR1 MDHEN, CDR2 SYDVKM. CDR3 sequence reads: CASSSPGTGINF. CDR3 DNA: TGTGCCAGCAGCTCCCCCGGGACAGGCATAAACTTC. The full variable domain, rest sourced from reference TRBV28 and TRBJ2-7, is DVKVTQSSRYLVKRTGEKVFLECVQDMDHENMFWYRQDPGLGLRLIYFSYDVKMKEKGDIPEGYSVSREKKERFSLILESASTNQTSMYLCASSSPGTGINFGPGTRLTVT.

This chain's CDR3 is CASSHSTRGLAGAKNIQYF. The CDR3 nucleotides are TGTGCCAGCAGCCATTCCACTCGGGGACTAGCGGGAGCCAAAAACATTCAGTACTTC. The chain is built from TRBV4-2 and TRBJ2-4, with 12 nucleotides matching TRBD2. V trimming: 3 bases; J trimming: 0 bases; junction bases outside the gene matches: 9. CDR3 size: 19 residues. Looked up from germline, CDR1 is LGHNA and CDR2 is YNFKEQ.

CDR3: CASSGGQGGQPQHF. The CDR3 DNA reads as TGTGCCAGCAGCGGTGGACAGGGGGGTCAGCCCCAGCATTTT. The chain links TRBV2 to TRBJ1-5, with 10 nucleotides matching TRBD1. V was clipped by 6 bases and J by 6 bases; unmatched bases: 5. From germline, CDR1 is SNHLY and CDR2 FYNNEI. The CDR3 totals 14 residues.

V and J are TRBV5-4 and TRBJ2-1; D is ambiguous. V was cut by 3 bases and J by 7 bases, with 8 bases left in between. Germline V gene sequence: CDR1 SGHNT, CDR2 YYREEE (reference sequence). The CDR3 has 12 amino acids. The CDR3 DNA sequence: TGTGCCAGCAGCTCTGTGGCGAATGAGCAGTTCTTC. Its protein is CASSSVANEQFF.

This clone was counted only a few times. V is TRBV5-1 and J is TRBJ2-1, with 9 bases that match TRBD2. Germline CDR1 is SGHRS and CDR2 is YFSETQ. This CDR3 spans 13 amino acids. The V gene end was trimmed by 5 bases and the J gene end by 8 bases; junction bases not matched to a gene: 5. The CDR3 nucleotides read TGCGCCAGCAGAACGGGACTAGCAGATGAGCAGTTCTTC. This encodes CASRTGLADEQFF.

In DNA, the CDR3 is TGTGCCAGTAGTAGGGGACAGACTAACTATGGCTACACCTTC. Protein sequence: CASSRGQTNYGYTF. The rearrangement joins TRBV19 to TRBJ1-2, with 7 nucleotides matching TRBD1. This CDR3 has 14 amino acids. Germline assignment: CDR1 LNHDA and CDR2 SQIVND (reference sequence). V dropped 4 bases and J dropped 0; count of bases not matched to a gene: 2.

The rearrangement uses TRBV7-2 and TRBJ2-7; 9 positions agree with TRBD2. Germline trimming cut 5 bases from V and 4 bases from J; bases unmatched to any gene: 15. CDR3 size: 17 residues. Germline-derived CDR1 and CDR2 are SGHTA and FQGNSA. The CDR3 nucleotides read TGTGCCAGCAGCCCCCTTGGGGTAGCGGGAGAAAGGTACGAGCAGTACTTC. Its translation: CASSPLGVAGERYEQYF.

CDR3: CASSQLLPQVNTGELFF. The CDR3 bases are TGCGCCAGCAGCCAGCTACTCCCTCAGGTTAACACCGGGGAGCTGTTTTTT. V usage is TRBV4-3 and J usage is TRBJ2-2; no reliable D call. Germline V gene sequence: CDR1 LGHNA, CDR2 YSLEER. The V and J ends lost 3 bases and 2 bases respectively, with 16 bases between them. The CDR3 loop spans 17 amino acids.

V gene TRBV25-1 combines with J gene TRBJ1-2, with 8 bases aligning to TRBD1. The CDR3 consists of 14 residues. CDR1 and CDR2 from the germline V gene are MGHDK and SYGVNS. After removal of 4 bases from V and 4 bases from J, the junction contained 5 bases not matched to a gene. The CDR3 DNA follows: TGTGCCAGCAGTGCACAGGGGGTGTTCTATGGCTACACCTTC. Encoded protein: CASSAQGVFYGYTF.

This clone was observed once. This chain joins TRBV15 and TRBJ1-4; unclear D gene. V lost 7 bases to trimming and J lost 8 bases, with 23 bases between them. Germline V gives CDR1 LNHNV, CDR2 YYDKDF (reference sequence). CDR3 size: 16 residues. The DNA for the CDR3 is TGTGCCACCACGATAGACCGGGTTAACCCGGGGGAAAAACTGTTTTTT. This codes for CATTIDRVNPGEKLFF. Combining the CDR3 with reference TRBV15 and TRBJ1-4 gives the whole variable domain DAMVIQNPRYQVTQFGKPVTLSCSQTLNHNVMYWYQQKSSQAPKLLFHYYDKDFNNEADTPDNFQSRRPNTSFCFLDIRSPGLGDTAMYLCATTIDRVNPGEKLFFGSGTQLSVL.

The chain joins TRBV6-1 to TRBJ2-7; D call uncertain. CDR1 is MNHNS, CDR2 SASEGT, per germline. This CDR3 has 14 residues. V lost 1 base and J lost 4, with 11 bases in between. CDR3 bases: TGTGCCAGCAGTGAAGGGTCTCTGGCATACGAGCAGTACTTC. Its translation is CASSEGSLAYEQYF.

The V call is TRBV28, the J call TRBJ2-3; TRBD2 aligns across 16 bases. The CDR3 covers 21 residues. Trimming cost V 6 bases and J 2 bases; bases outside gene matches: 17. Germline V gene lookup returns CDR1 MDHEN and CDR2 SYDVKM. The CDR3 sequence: CASRPGTSGRANIRTTDTQYF. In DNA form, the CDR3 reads TGTGCCAGCAGACCCGGGACTAGCGGGAGGGCAAATATCCGCACCACAGATACGCAGTATTTT.

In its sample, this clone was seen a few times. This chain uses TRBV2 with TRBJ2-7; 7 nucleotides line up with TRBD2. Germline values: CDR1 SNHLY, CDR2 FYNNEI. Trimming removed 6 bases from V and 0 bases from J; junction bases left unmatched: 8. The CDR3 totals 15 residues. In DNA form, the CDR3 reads TGTGCCAGCAGACCTACTAGCGCGAGCTCCTACGAGCAGTACTTC. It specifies CASRPTSASSYEQYF. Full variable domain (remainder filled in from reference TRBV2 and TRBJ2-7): EPEVTQTPSHQVTQMGQEVILRCVPISNHLYFYWYRQILGQKVEFLVSFYNNEISEKSEIFDDQFSVERPDGSNFTLKIRSTKLEDSAMYFCASRPTSASSYEQYFGPGTRLTVT.

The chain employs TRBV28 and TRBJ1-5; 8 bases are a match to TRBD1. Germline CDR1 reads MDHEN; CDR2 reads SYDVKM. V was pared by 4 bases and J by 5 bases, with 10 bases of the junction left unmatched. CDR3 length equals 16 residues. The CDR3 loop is CASSYSSRGQDQPQHF. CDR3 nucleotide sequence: TGTGCCAGCAGTTATTCCTCCAGGGGGCAGGATCAGCCCCAGCATTTT.

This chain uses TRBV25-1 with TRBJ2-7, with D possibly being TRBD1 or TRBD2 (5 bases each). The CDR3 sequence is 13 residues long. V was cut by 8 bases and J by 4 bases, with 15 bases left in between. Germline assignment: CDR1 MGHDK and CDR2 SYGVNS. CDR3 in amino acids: CASGFGGSYEQYF. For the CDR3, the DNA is TGTGCCAGCGGATTTGGGGGTTCTTACGAGCAGTACTTC.